The rows below give T cell receptor beta chains drawn from one sample of a study of blood T cell repertoires in COVID-19. TCRdb's table, derived via immunoSEQ multiplex PCR, lists solely in-frame clones and lacks some. The data show approximately 210,000 clones, with around four fifths seen just once and approximately 10% held by the top ten. Material: peripheral blood. Every receptor here comes from a woman of 80 years or more with COVID-19, enrolled during active disease. The CDR3 runs from the conserved cysteine through the conserved F or W. A D gene is named only where the DNA matches it firmly. The size entry is marked missing in some rows and otherwise reads once, few, many or a size class.

clone_size	v_call	d_call	j_call	cdr3_aa	cdr3_nt
.	TRBV6-2/TRBV6-3	.	TRBJ1-3	CASSYTEENTIYF	TGTGCCAGCAGTTACACCGAGGAGAACACCATATATTTT
.	TRBV18	.	TRBJ1-2	CASSPSRENYGYTF	TGTGCCAGCTCACCATCTCGAGAGAACTATGGCTACACCTTC
.	TRBV6-2/TRBV6-3	.	TRBJ1-3	CASSPSTGQASGNTIYF	TGTGCCAGCAGCCCCTCGACAGGTCAGGCCTCTGGAAACACCATATATTTT
.	TRBV19	TRBD2	TRBJ2-6	CASSPGGSGANVLTF	TGTGCCAGTAGTCCGGGGGGTTCGGGGGCCAACGTCCTGACTTTC
.	TRBV19	.	TRBJ1-5	CALDRVDSNQPQHF	TGTGCCCTCGACCGGGTGGATAGCAATCAGCCCCAGCATTTT
.	TRBV21-1	.	TRBJ1-1	CASSTVPRTGVAEAFF	TGTGCCAGCAGCACCGTTCCTAGGACAGGGGTTGCTGAAGCTTTCTTT
few	TRBV9	.	TRBJ1-1	CASSSQGSNTEAFF	TGTGCCAGCAGTTCGCAGGGTTCCAACACTGAAGCTTTCTTT
.	TRBV6-5	.	TRBJ1-1	CAGSTGLRNTEAFF	TGTGCCGGCAGTACAGGTCTAAGGAACACTGAAGCTTTCTTT
.	TRBV30	TRBD1	TRBJ1-2	CAQTKGQGTFPGTF	TGTGCCCAAACGAAGGGACAGGGGACGTTTCCGGGCACCTTC
.	TRBV7-8	TRBD2	TRBJ2-1	CASSLAPGGYNEQFF	TGTGCCAGCAGCTTAGCGCCGGGGGGCTACAATGAGCAGTTCTTC
.	TRBV27	TRBD2	TRBJ2-3	CASSLSSGGAGTDTQYF	TGTGCCAGCAGTTTATCTAGCGGGGGGGCCGGTACAGATACGCAGTATTTT
.	TRBV10-3	TRBD2	TRBJ2-5	CAISEGPSGGPGETQYF	TGTGCCATCAGTGAGGGCCCTTCGGGGGGGCCGGGGGAGACCCAGTACTTC
.	TRBV19	.	TRBJ1-2	CASKDRLNFPYGYTF	TGTGCCAGTAAGGACAGACTTAACTTTCCCTATGGCTACACCTTC
.	TRBV21-1	.	TRBJ2-3	CASGYAGTSVHVHTDTQYF	TGTGCCAGCGGGTACGCCGGGACTAGCGTCCACGTACACACAGATACGCAGTATTTT
once	TRBV30	.	TRBJ1-5	CAWSPGQPNQPQHF	TGTGCCTGGAGTCCCGGACAGCCTAATCAGCCCCAGCATTTT
.	TRBV4-1	.	TRBJ1-3	CASSQPLGFKDSGNTIYF	TGCGCCAGCAGCCAACCCCTCGGGTTTAAGGACTCTGGAAACACCATATATTTT
.	TRBV18	.	TRBJ1-4	CASSQGATNEKLFF	TGTGCCAGCTCCCAAGGAGCAACTAATGAAAAACTGTTTTTT
.	TRBV10-3	.	TRBJ1-3	CAITSSSGNTIYF	TGTGCCATCACCTCCTCCTCTGGAAACACCATATATTTT
.	TRBV16	.	TRBJ1-4	CASSGAARNEKLFF	TGTGCCAGCAGCGGGGCAGCCCGTAATGAAAAACTGTTTTTT
.	TRBV6-5	.	TRBJ1-2	CASRDSLHGYTF	TGTGCCAGCAGGGACAGCCTTCATGGCTACACCTTC